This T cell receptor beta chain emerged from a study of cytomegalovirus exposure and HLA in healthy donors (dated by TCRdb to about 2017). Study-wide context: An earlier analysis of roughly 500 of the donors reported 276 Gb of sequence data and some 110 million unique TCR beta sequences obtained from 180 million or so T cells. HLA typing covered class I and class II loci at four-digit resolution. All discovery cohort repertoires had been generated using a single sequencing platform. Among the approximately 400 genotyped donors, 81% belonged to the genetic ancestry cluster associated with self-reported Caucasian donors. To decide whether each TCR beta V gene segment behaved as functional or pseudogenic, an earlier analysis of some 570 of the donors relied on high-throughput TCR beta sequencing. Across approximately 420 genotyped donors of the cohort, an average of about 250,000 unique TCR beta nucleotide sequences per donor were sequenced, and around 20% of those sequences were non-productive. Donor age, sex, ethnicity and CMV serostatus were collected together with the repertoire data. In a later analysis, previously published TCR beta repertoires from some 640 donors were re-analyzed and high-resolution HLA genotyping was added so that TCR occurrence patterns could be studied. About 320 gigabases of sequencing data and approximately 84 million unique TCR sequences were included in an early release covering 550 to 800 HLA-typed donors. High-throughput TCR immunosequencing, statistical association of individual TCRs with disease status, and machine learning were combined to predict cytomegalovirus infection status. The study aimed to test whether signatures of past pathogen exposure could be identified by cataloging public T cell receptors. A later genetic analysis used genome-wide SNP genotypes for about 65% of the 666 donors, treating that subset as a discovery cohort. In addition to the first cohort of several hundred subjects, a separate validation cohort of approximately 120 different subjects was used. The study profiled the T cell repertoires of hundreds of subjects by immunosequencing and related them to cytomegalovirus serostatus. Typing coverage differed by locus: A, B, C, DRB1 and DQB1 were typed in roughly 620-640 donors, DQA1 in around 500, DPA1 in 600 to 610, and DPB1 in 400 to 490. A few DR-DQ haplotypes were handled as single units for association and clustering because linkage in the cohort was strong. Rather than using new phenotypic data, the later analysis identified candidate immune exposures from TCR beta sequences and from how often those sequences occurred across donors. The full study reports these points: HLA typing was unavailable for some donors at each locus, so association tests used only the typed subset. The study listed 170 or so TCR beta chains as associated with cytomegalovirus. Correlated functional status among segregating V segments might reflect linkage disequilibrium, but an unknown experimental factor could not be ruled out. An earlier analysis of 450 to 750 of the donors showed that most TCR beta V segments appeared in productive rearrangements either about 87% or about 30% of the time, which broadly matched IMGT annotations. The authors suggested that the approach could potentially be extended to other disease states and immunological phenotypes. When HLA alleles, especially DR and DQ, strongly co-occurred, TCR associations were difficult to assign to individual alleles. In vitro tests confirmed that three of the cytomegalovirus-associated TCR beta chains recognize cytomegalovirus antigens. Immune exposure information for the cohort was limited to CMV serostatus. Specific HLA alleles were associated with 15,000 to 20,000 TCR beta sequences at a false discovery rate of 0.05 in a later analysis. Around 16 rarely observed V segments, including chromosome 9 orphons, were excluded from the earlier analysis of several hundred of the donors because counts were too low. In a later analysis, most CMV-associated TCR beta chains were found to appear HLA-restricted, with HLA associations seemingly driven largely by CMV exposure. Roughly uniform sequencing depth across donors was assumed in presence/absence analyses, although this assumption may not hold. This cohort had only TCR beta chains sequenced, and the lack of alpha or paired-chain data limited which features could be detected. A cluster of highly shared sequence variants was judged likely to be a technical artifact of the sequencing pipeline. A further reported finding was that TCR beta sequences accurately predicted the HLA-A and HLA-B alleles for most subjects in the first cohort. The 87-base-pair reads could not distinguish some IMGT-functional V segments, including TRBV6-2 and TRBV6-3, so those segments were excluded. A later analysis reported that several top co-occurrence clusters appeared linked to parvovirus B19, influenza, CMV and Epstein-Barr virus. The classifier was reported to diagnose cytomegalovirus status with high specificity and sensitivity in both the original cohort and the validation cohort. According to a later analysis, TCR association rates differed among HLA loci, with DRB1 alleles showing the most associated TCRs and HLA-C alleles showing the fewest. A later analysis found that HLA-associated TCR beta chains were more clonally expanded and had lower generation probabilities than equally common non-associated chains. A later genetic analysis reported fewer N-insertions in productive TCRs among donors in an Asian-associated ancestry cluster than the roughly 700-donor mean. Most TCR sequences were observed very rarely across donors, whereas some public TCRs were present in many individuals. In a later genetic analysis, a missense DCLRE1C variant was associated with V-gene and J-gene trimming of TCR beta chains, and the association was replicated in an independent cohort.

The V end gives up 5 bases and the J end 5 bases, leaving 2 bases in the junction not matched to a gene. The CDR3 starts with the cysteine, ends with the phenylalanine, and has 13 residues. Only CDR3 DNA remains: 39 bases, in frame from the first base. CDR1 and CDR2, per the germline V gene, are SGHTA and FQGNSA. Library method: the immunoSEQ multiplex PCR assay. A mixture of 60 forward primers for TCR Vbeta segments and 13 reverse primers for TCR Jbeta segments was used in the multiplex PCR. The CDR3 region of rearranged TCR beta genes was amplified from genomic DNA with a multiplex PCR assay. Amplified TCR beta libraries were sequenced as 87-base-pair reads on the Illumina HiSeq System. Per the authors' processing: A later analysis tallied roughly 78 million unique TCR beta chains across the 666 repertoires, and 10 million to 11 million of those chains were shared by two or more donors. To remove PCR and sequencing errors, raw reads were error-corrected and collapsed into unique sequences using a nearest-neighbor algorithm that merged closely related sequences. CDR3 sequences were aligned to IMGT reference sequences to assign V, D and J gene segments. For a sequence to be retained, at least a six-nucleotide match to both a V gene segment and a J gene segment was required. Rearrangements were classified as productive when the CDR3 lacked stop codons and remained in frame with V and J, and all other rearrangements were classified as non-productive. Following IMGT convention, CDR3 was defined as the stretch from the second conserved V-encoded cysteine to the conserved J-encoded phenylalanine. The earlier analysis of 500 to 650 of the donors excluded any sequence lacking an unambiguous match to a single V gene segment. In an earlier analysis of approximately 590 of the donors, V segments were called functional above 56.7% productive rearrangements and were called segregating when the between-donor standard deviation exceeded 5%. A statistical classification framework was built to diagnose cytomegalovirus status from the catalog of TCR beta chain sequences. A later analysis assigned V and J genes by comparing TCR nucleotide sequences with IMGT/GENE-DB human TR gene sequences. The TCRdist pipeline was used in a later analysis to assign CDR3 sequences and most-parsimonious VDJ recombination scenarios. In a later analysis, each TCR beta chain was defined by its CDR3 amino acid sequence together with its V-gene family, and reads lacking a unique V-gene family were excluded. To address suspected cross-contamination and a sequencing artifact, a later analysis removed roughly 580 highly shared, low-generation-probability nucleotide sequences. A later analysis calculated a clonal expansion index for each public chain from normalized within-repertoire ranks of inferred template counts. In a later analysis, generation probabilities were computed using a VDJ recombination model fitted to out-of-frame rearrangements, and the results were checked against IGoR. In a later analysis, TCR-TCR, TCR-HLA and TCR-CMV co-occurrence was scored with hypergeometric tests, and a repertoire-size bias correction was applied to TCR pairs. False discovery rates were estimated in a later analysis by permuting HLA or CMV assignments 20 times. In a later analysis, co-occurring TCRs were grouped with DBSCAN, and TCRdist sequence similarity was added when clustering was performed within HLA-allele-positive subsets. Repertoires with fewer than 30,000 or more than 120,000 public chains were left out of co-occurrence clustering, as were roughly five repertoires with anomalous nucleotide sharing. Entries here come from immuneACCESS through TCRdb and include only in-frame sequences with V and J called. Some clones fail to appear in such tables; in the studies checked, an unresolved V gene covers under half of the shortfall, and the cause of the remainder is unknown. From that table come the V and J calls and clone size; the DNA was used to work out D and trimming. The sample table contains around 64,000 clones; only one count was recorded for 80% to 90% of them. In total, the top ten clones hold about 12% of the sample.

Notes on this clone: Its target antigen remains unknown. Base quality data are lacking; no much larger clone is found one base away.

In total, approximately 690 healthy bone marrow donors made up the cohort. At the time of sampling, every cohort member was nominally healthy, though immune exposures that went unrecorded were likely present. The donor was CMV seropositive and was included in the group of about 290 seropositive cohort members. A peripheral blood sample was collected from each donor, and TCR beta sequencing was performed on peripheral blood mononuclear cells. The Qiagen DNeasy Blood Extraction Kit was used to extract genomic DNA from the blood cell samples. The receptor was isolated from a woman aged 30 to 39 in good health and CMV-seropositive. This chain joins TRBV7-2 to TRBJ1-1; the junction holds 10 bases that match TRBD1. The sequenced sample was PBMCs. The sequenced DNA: TGTGCCAGCAGCCCGGGACAGGGGACTGAAGCTTTCTTT. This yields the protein CASSPGQGTEAFF.